These 26 T cell receptor beta chains originate from one sample sequenced in a study of technical replicates of blood from a handful of donors. Sequencing was performed with immunoSEQ multiplex PCR; in TCRdb, only in-frame clones are kept and a portion is missing. The sample comprises some 15,000 clones, under 85% of which are singletons, and roughly 12% rests with the top ten. The source material was PBMCs. These receptors originate from a human donor in good health.

The chain couples TRBV5-6 to TRBJ2-5, with TRBD1 as a possible D gene (6 bases). CDR1 is SGHDT and CDR2 is YYEEEE in the germline V gene. Trimming pared 7 bases from V and 4 bases from J, leaving 8 bases between. The CDR3 has 11 amino acids. CDR3 residues: CASSRGETQYF. CDR3 nucleotide sequence: TGTGCCAGCTCCAGGGGAGAGACCCAGTACTTC. Using reference TRBV5-6 and TRBJ2-5 for the parts outside the CDR3, the full variable domain is DAGVTQSPTHLIKTRGQQVTLRCSPKSGHDTVSWYQQALGQGPQFIFQYYEEEERQRGNFPDRFSGHQFPNYSSELNVNALLLGDSALYLCASSRGETQYFGPGTRLLVL.

This chain links TRBV19 with TRBJ1-3, with a possible D match to TRBD1 (6 bases). Trimming took 10 bases from V and 0 from J, leaving 22 bases between them. Germline loops: CDR1 LNHDA, CDR2 SQIVND (reference sequence). The CDR3 has 17 residues. The CDR3 region has the DNA TGTGCCATCTGTGGGACAACATCGTCGTTCTCTGGAAACACCATATATTTT. This codes for CAICGTTSSFSGNTIYF.

The table lists this clone with a few counts. The chain couples TRBV6-1 to TRBJ2-7; 11 bases align to TRBD2. V gave up 1 base and J gave up 1 base; unmatched junction bases: 0. The CDR3 has 15 amino acids. The germline V gene has CDR1 MNHNS and CDR2 SASEGT. The CDR3, as DNA: TGTGCCAGCAGTGAAGGACTAGCGGGATCCTACGAGCAGTACTTC. Translation gives CASSEGLAGSYEQYF.

The rearrangement uses TRBV28 and TRBJ2-1; unclear D gene. V was cut by 4 bases and J by 0 bases, with 7 bases left in between. The CDR3 sequence is 14 residues long. CDR1 MDHEN and CDR2 SYDVKM come from the germline V gene. CDR3 residues: CASSSASSYNEQFF. CDR3 in DNA: TGTGCCAGCAGTTCAGCGAGCTCCTACAATGAGCAGTTCTTC.

This chain uses TRBV28 with TRBJ1-3; D gene ambiguous. The CDR3 has 16 amino acids. Trimming cost V 7 bases and J 1 base, with 17 bases left between them. Germline CDR1 reads MDHEN; CDR2 reads SYDVKM. The CDR3 is CASTQETGGSGNTIYF. DNA of the CDR3: TGTGCCAGCACCCAGGAGACCGGCGGGTCTGGAAACACCATATATTTT.

This sequence joins TRBV19 and TRBJ1-4; 10 bases map to TRBD1. Germline V lookup: CDR1 LNHDA, CDR2 SQIVND (reference sequence). The trim removed 7 bases at V and 3 bases at J, leaving 5 bases unmatched. There are 15 residues in the CDR3. Written as DNA, the CDR3 is TGTGCCAGTACCCCTGGACAGGGGGCTAATGAAAAACTGTTTTTT. Translated: CASTPGQGANEKLFF.

The chain carries TRBV6-5 and TRBJ1-5, with 8 bases fitting TRBD1. The CDR3 length is 14 residues. The V segment lost 6 bases and the J segment 6 bases; nucleotides outside the gene matches: 7. Germline CDR1 MNHEY, CDR2 SVGAGI. Written as DNA, the CDR3 is TGTGCCAGCAGGAGCCAGGGGGCCGGTCAGCCCCAGCATTTT. The encoded protein is CASRSQGAGQPQHF.

Sample share makes this clone medium-sized (0.01 to 0.1%). The V and J genes are TRBV15 and TRBJ2-7, with 7 bases lining up with TRBD1. The germline gives CDR1 LNHNV, CDR2 YYDKDF (reference sequence). V was pared by 5 bases and J by 0 bases, with 7 bases of the junction left unmatched. This CDR3 contains 15 residues. The CDR3 loop is CATSVLRDSSYEQYF. The CDR3, as DNA: TGTGCCACCAGCGTGTTACGGGACAGCTCCTACGAGCAGTACTTC.

CDR3 amino acids: CASMPITASSYEQYF. The CDR3 DNA reads as TGTGCCAGCATGCCCATAACCGCGAGCTCCTACGAGCAGTACTTC. V is TRBV27 and J is TRBJ2-7; no reliable D call. This CDR3 is built from 15 residues. Germline CDR1 is MNHEY and CDR2 is SMNVEV (reference sequence). V was trimmed by 7 bases and J by 0 bases, leaving 16 bases between them.

This chain connects TRBV7-9 to TRBJ2-1; possible D gene TRBD2, 5 bases. V was clipped by 7 bases and J by 4 bases, with 11 bases between them. In germline, CDR1 is SEHNR, CDR2 FQNEAQ (reference sequence). The CDR3 sequence is 13 residues long. The CDR3 sequence: CASTLEEYNEQFF. The CDR3 bases are TGTGCCAGCACCTTGGAGGAATACAATGAGCAGTTCTTC.

The chain recombines TRBV19 with TRBJ2-1; 11 bases match TRBD2. This CDR3 contains 16 residues. Trimming took 7 bases from V and 0 from J; bases not matched to a gene: 5. Germline CDR1 is LNHDA and CDR2 is SQIVND (reference sequence). CDR3 in amino acids: CASTGSGRASYNEQFF. DNA of the CDR3: TGTGCCAGTACTGGTAGCGGGAGGGCCTCCTACAATGAGCAGTTCTTC.

V usage is TRBV30 and J usage is TRBJ2-7, with 7 bases matching TRBD2. CDR3 length: 15 amino acids. Germline values: CDR1 GTSNPN, CDR2 SVGIG (reference sequence). The trim removed 6 bases at V and 6 bases at J, leaving 17 bases unmatched. The CDR3 bases are TGTGCCTGCCAGCGGGGAGACATAGGCCCCAGCGAGCAGTACTTC. This gives the protein CACQRGDIGPSEQYF.

The chain recombines TRBV30 with TRBJ2-1; the D gene is possibly TRBD1 (7 bases). The CDR3 spans 16 residues. Germline V gene lookup returns CDR1 GTSNPN and CDR2 SVGIG (reference sequence). Deletions cut 0 bases from V and 6 bases from J, with 18 bases between. CDR3 protein: CAWSVEGAVGGNEQFF. The CDR3 DNA sequence: TGTGCCTGGAGTGTCGAGGGGGCGGTGGGAGGCAATGAGCAGTTCTTC.

The chain uses TRBV6-5 and TRBJ1-1; D may be TRBD1 (5 bases). Trimming pared 6 bases from V and 1 base from J, leaving 9 bases between. This CDR3 comprises 13 residues. Germline CDR1 MNHEY, CDR2 SVGAGI. CDR3 region: CASRNGQNTEAFF. Written as DNA, the CDR3 is TGTGCCAGCAGAAACGGACAGAACACTGAAGCTTTCTTT.

The V and J genes are TRBV25-1 and TRBJ2-7; a possible D gene is TRBD2 (6 bases). Germline V gives CDR1 MGHDK, CDR2 SYGVNS. Between the trimmed V and J ends, which lost 4 bases and 6 bases, there was a span of 13 bases. This CDR3 has 13 amino acids. The DNA for the CDR3 is TGTGCCAGCAGTGTACTAGCCGAGGGCGAGCAGTACTTC. Translating it yields CASSVLAEGEQYF.

V and J are TRBV30 and TRBJ2-1; D is unclear. Trimming took off 2 bases at V and 4 bases at J, with 6 bases between the two ends. Germline CDR1 reads GTSNPN; CDR2 reads SVGIG (reference sequence). This CDR3 region has 12 residues. In nucleotides, the CDR3 is TGTGCCTGGAGTTCCGGGTACAATGAGCAGTTCTTC. Translated: CAWSSGYNEQFF.

The V call is TRBV5-1, the J call TRBJ2-1, with D tentatively TRBD2 (6 bases). There are 19 residues in the CDR3. The germline V and J ends were trimmed by 3 bases and 8 bases, with 30 bases remaining between them. Germline lookup yields CDR1 SGHRS and CDR2 YFSETQ. CDR3: CASSSWRGPLEGPRDEQFF. The CDR3 bases are TGCGCCAGCAGCTCCTGGCGGGGTCCCCTGGAGGGCCCTCGGGATGAGCAGTTCTTC.

The chain links TRBV9 to TRBJ2-2, with D perhaps matching TRBD2 (6 bases). The CDR3 has 14 residues. In germline, CDR1 is SGDLS, CDR2 YYNGEE. The V end was cut by 3 bases, the J end by 4 bases, with 10 bases between. As DNA, the CDR3 is TGTGCCAGCAGCGGGGACTTCACCACCGGGGAGCTGTTTTTT. Its protein is CASSGDFTTGELFF.

The chain combines TRBV19 with TRBJ2-1; maybe TRBD2 (6 bases). V lost 0 bases and J 2 bases, leaving 11 bases between the germline ends. The germline CDR1 and CDR2 sequences are LNHDA and SQIVND (reference sequence). The CDR3 runs 16 residues. The CDR3 nucleotides read TGTGCCAGTAGTATAGAGGAGGGATACCCCTACAATGAGCAGTTCTTC. Its translation: CASSIEEGYPYNEQFF. The variable domain in full, completed from reference TRBV19 and TRBJ2-1, reads DGGITQSPKYLFRKEGQNVTLSCEQNLNHDAMYWYRQDPGQGLRLIYYSQIVNDFQKGDIAEGYSVSREKKESFPLTVTSAQKNPTAFYLCASSIEEGYPYNEQFFGPGTRLTVL.

This chain connects TRBV2 to TRBJ2-7; D is possibly TRBD2 (5 bases). Per germline, CDR1 SNHLY and CDR2 FYNNEI. The CDR3 has 16 amino acids. The V end lost 5 bases, the J end lost 2 bases, and 19 bases lay between the germline ends. Here the CDR3 reads CASSILMGVATYEQYF. In DNA form, the CDR3 reads TGTGCCAGCAGTATTCTGATGGGAGTGGCGACCTACGAGCAGTACTTC.

The V and J genes are TRBV9 and TRBJ1-4; a weak D match, TRBD1 (5 bases). The length of the CDR3 is 14 residues. V dropped 0 bases and J dropped 8 bases, with 11 bases sitting between them. Germline CDR1 and CDR2: SGDLS and YYNGEE. The CDR3 region is CASSVGGEEEKLFF. CDR3 coding DNA: TGTGCCAGCAGCGTAGGAGGGGAGGAGGAAAAACTGTTTTTT.

The chain links TRBV4-2 to TRBJ1-2; the match to TRBD1 covers 8 bases. With V trimmed by 3 bases and J by 8 bases, 8 bases remained unmatched. Looked up from germline, CDR1 is LGHNA and CDR2 is YNFKEQ. This CDR3 contains 14 residues. Written as DNA, the CDR3 is TGTGCCAGCAGCCAGGCCGACAGGGGCGGGGGCTACACCTTC. It yields the protein CASSQADRGGGYTF.

The chain has TRBV5-1 and TRBJ2-1; 7 bases line up with TRBD2. This CDR3 region has 15 residues. V lost 3 bases, J lost 0 bases, and 3 bases stayed unmatched. Germline V gene sequence: CDR1 SGHRS, CDR2 YFSETQ. CDR3 nucleotide sequence: TGCGCCAGCAGCTCGGGACTATACTCCTACAATGAGCAGTTCTTC. Its protein product is CASSSGLYSYNEQFF.

J is TRBJ2-5 and V is TRBV5-4, with D tentatively TRBD2 (6 bases). The germline CDR1 and CDR2 sequences are SGHNT and YYREEE (reference sequence). The CDR3 consists of 12 residues. V dropped 4 bases and J dropped 5 bases, with 9 bases sitting between them. The DNA of the CDR3 is TGTGCCAGCAGCCCGAGCGGGGAGACCCAGTACTTC. Protein sequence: CASSPSGETQYF.

The chain employs TRBV12-2 and TRBJ1-3; no check of the table's D call, TRBD1, against the DNA was made. TRBV12-2 is deemed a pseudogene. The CDR3 contains 15 residues. CDR3 sequence (DNA): TGTGCAAGTCGCTACCTGACAGATAGAGGAAACACCATATATTTT. Its protein is CASRYLTDRGNTIYF.

This sequence joins TRBV5-4 and TRBJ2-5; 7 bases fit TRBD1. V shed 3 bases and J 6 bases; nucleotides not matched to a gene: 5. The CDR3 contains 13 residues. Germline V gene data show CDR1 as SGHNT and CDR2 as YYREEE (reference sequence). In DNA form, the CDR3 reads TGTGCCAGCAGCTCTGACAGGGCCAAGACCCAGTACTTC. Protein product: CASSSDRAKTQYF.